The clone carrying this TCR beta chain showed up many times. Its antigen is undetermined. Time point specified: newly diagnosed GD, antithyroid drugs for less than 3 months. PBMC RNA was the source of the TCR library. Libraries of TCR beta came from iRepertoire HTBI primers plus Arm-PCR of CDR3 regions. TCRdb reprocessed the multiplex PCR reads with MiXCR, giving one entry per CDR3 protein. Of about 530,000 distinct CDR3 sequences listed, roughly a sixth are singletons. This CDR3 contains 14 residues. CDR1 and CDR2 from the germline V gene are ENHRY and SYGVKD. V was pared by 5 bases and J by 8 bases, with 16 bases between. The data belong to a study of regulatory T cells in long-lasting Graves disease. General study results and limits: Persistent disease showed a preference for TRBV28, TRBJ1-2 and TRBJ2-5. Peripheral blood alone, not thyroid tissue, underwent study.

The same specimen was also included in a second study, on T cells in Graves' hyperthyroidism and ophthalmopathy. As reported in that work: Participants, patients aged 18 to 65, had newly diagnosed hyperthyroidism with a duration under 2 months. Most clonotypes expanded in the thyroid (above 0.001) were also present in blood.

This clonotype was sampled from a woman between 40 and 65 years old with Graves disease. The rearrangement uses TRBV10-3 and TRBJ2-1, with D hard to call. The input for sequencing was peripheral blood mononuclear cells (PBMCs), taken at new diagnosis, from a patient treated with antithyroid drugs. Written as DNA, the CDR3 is TGTGCCATCAGTAGGGATCCTGGGTTCGATGAGCAGTTCTTC. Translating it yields CAISRDPGFDEQFF.